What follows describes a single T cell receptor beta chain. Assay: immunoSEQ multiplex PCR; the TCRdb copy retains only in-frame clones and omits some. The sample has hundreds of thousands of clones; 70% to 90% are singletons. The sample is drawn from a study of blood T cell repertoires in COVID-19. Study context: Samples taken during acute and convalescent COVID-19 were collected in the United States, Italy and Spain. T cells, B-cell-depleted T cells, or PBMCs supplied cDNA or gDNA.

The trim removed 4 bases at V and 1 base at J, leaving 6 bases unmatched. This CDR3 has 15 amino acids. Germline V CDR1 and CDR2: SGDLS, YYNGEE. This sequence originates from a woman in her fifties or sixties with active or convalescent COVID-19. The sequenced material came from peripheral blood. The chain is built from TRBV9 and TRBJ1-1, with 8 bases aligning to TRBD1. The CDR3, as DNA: TGTGCCAGCAGCTCGCAGACAGGGGAGAACACTGAAGCTTTCTTT. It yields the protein CASSSQTGENTEAFF.